This is a list of T cell receptor beta chains from one sample in a study of metastatic and nonmetastatic thyroid tumors. From the PCR reads, TCRdb re-called clones with MiXCR. The sample lists 6,600 or so clones, roughly 30% occurring once. Sequencing was performed on adjacent normal tissue. Receptor source: a female donor with papillary thyroid cancer or a benign thyroid nodule (not recorded which). Some clones in this sample may be carry-over from other donors' samples. Each CDR3 is given with its conserved first and last residue. D genes are given only for firm matches. Not every row has a clone size; where given, it reads once, few, many or a size class.

TRBJ2-1	TRBD2	TRBV6-2/TRBV6-3	NA	TGTGCCAGCAGTTACCCGAGAGGACTAGCGGGGGCCGCCTCCTACAATGAGCAGTTCTTC	CASSYPRGLAGAASYNEQFF
TRBJ1-6	NA	TRBV20-1	medium-sized	TGCAGTGCGGCTGGGGGGAGTTCACCCCTCCACTTT	CSAAGGSSPLHF
TRBJ2-7	NA	TRBV20-1	NA	TGCAGTGCTTCAGAAGAAGGGCAGTACTTC	CSASEEGQYF
TRBJ1-2	TRBD1	TRBV6-1	large	TGTGCCAGCAGTCCCCAGGGGGGGGCGAATGGCTACACCTTC	CASSPQGGANGYTF
TRBJ1-1	NA	TRBV5-1	NA	TGCGCCAGCAGTTCGAACACAGGGTCAACTGAAGCTTTCTTT	CASSSNTGSTEAFF
TRBJ2-5	TRBD2	TRBV20-1	NA	TGCAGTGCCTCTCCCGGGGAGCGGGGGTGGGGGACCCAGTACTTC	CSASPGERGWGTQYF
TRBJ1-6	TRBD1	TRBV19	few	TGTGCCAGTACGACAGGGGGCTCCTATAATTCACCCCTCCACTTT	CASTTGGSYNSPLHF
TRBJ2-6	TRBD1	TRBV28	NA	TGTGCCAGCAGTAACAGGGGTCAACTCTCTGGGTCCAACGACCTCACTTTC	CASSNRGQLSGSNDLTF
TRBJ2-3	TRBD1	TRBV5-6	many	TGTGCCAGCAGCGGGACAGGGGCCGTGCGGGATACGCAGTATTTT	CASSGTGAVRDTQYF
TRBJ2-1	NA	TRBV6-2/TRBV6-3	few	TGTGCCAGCAGTTGGCGCGGACCTCTTACCTACAATGAGCAGTTCTTC	CASSWRGPLTYNEQFF
TRBJ2-1	TRBD2	TRBV12-3/TRBV12-4	NA	TGTGCCAGCAGTCCCCGCTTGGGAGTAGCGGGACTCTACAATGAGCAGTTCTTC	CASSPRLGVAGLYNEQFF
TRBJ1-4	NA	TRBV11-2	medium-sized	TGTGCCAGCAGCTTCAGTACAGGTCGGGGGGAGACTAATGAAAAACTGTTTTTT	CASSFSTGRGETNEKLFF
TRBJ1-2	NA	TRBV10-3	few	TGTGCCATCAGTGAGGAAGGGGACTATGGCTACACCTTC	CAISEEGDYGYTF